A single sample gave rise to the 21 T cell receptor beta chains below, sequenced in a study of shared clonotypes between healthy human individuals. The assay was immunoSEQ multiplex PCR, and TCRdb's table has in-frame clones only and misses some. The sample includes 2,500,000 or so clones, more than 80% of them seen just once. Sequences were obtained from naive CD4+ T cells sorted from blood. Regarding subset: CD45RA+ positively selected. Receptor source: a man younger than 35 in good health.

The rearrangement links TRBV7-2 to TRBJ1-6; no clear D. This CDR3 is built from 15 residues. Germline CDR1 SGHTA, CDR2 FQGNSA. V dropped 2 bases and J dropped 5 bases, with 10 bases sitting between them. Here the CDR3 reads CASSLRRSNNSPLHF. CDR3 bases: TGTGCCAGCAGCTTACGGCGTTCCAATAATTCACCCCTCCACTTT.

In this sample, this clone turned up once. The chain combines TRBV2 with TRBJ2-1, with 7 bases aligning to TRBD2. The CDR3 consists of 13 residues. The germline CDR1 and CDR2 sequences are SNHLY and FYNNEI. Losses at the gene ends were 8 bases for V and 1 base for J; bases not matched to a gene: 2. This CDR3 reads CASGGESYNEQFF. The DNA for the CDR3 is TGTGCCAGCGGGGGGGAATCCTACAATGAGCAGTTCTTC.

Remarks on this clone: In the same sample, other DNA sequences code for this CDR3. This chain joins TRBV18 and TRBJ1-4; D is unresolved. V was pared by 3 bases and J by 4 bases, with 6 bases between. Germline assignment: CDR1 KGHSH and CDR2 LQKENI. CDR3 size: 13 residues. In nucleotides, the CDR3 is TGTGCCAGCTCACCGGGCCTTAATGAAAAACTGTTTTTT. Protein sequence: CASSPGLNEKLFF.

This chain uses TRBV12-5 with TRBJ2-7; D is possibly TRBD2 (6 bases). The CDR3 length is 17 residues. With 2 bases removed from V and 1 base from J, the gap between germline ends came to 18 bases. The V gene's germline CDR1 is LGHNT and CDR2 FRNRAP. This chain's CDR3 is CASGLPSTFSGSYEQYF. The CDR3 nucleotides are TGTGCTAGTGGTTTGCCCTCCACCTTTAGCGGATCCTACGAGCAGTACTTC.

The count of this clone is one. The chain joins TRBV9 to TRBJ1-2; D is possibly TRBD1 (6 bases). This CDR3 is 17 amino acids long. V shed 6 bases and J shed 0 bases, with 21 bases lying between them. Germline loops: CDR1 SGDLS, CDR2 YYNGEE. CDR3 in amino acids: CASNPGGTLSTNYGYTF. The CDR3, as DNA: TGTGCCAGCAACCCCGGGGGGACACTTAGCACTAACTATGGCTACACCTTC.

This chain joins TRBV9 and TRBJ2-7; TRBD1 is a possible D gene (6 bases). This CDR3 is 13 amino acids long. The V end lost 4 bases, the J end lost 7 bases, and 15 bases lay between the germline ends. Germline lookup yields CDR1 SGDLS and CDR2 YYNGEE. The DNA for the CDR3 is TGTGCCAGCAGCCCCCGTGCAGGGGTTGAGCAGTACTTC. This codes for CASSPRAGVEQYF.

To note about this clone: Different DNA sequences within this sample yield the same CDR3. The chain joins TRBV19 to TRBJ2-2, with unresolved D. The germline V gene encodes CDR1 LNHDA and CDR2 SQIVND (reference sequence). This CDR3 is 12 amino acids long. Trimming pared 6 bases from V and 1 base from J, leaving 3 bases between. The CDR3 region is CASSQNTGELFF. In DNA, the CDR3 is TGTGCCAGTAGCCAGAACACCGGGGAGCTGTTTTTT.

The chain recombines TRBV18 with TRBJ1-5; D gene ambiguous. The V and J ends lost 4 bases and 3 bases respectively, with 16 bases between them. The CDR3 covers 16 residues. Germline CDR1 KGHSH, CDR2 LQKENI. The CDR3 region has the DNA TGTGCCAGCTCACAAGGGAGGGCCGCTAACAATCAGCCCCAGCATTTT. Protein: CASSQGRAANNQPQHF.

This chain uses TRBV7-2 with TRBJ2-5; D unclear. The CDR3 has 10 residues. Germline-derived CDR1 and CDR2 are SGHTA and FQGNSA. V was shortened by 8 bases and J by 5 bases, with 6 bases between the two germline ends. This CDR3 reads CASEEETQYF. The CDR3 DNA sequence: TGTGCCAGCGAAGAGGAGACCCAGTACTTC.

This chain connects TRBV9 to TRBJ1-5; D remains ambiguous. Deletions cut 0 bases from V and 2 bases from J, with 9 bases between. CDR1 and CDR2 (germline): SGDLS, YYNGEE. The CDR3 length is 15 residues. In DNA form, the CDR3 reads TGTGCCAGCAGCGTAGGACCCTCGGGCAATCAGCCCCAGCATTTT. As protein: CASSVGPSGNQPQHF.

In this sample, this clone turned up once. Different DNA sequences within this sample yield the same CDR3. The genes are TRBV18 and TRBJ2-7; no firm D call. Germline V gene lookup returns CDR1 KGHSH and CDR2 LQKENI. The CDR3 extends over 13 amino acids. Trimming shortened V by 2 bases and J by 3 bases, and 8 bases separated the two germline ends. CDR3 amino acids: CASSPGASYEQYF. For the CDR3, the DNA is TGTGCCAGCTCACCAGGCGCCAGCTACGAGCAGTACTTC.

The gene calls are TRBV6-5 and TRBJ1-1; tentative D call: TRBD1 (6 bases). V lost 5 bases and J 3 bases, leaving 16 bases between the germline ends. This CDR3 is built from 15 residues. The V gene's germline CDR1 is MNHEY and CDR2 SVGAGI. CDR3 sequence (DNA): TGTGCCAGCAGTCGTCTAATCGCAGGGGACACTGAAGCTTTCTTT. It specifies CASSRLIAGDTEAFF.

The gene calls are TRBV6-1 and TRBJ2-5; 8 nucleotides line up with TRBD2. Germline V CDR1 and CDR2: MNHNS, SASEGT. This CDR3 has 15 residues. J gave up 4 bases and V 5 bases, and 9 bases lay outside the gene matches. This chain's CDR3 is CASSLYSGVGETQYF. The DNA of the CDR3 is TGTGCCAGCAGTTTGTATAGCGGGGTGGGAGAGACCCAGTACTTC.

The genes are TRBV18 and TRBJ2-7; TRBD2 matches 8 bases. CDR3 length equals 16 residues. Per germline, CDR1 KGHSH and CDR2 LQKENI. The trim removed 1 base at V and 1 base at J, leaving 6 bases unmatched. The DNA of the CDR3 is TGTGCCAGCTCACCACTCCCCGCGGGAGGTTCCTACGAGCAGTACTTC. It translates to CASSPLPAGGSYEQYF. The full variable domain, with the rest looked up from reference TRBV18 and TRBJ2-7, is NAGVMQNPRHLVRRRGQEARLRCSPMKGHSHVYWYRQLPEEGLKFMVYLQKENIIDESGMPKERFSAEFPKEGPSILRIQQVVRGDSAAYFCASSPLPAGGSYEQYFGPGTRLTVT.

The V gene is TRBV7-8, the J gene TRBJ2-1, with 8 bases identical to TRBD2. The V and J ends lost 1 base and 7 bases, in that order; junction bases with no gene match: 6. Germline CDR1 SGHVS, CDR2 FQNEAQ. The CDR3 extends over 15 amino acids. The DNA of the CDR3 is TGTGCCAGCAGCTTAGACGGGAGGGCGGGGAATGAGCAGTTCTTC. Protein product: CASSLDGRAGNEQFF.

This sequence joins TRBV7-3 and TRBJ2-1, with 7 bases fitting TRBD1. The CDR3 contains 15 residues. Germline CDR1 is SGHTA and CDR2 is FQGTGA. Unmatched junction bases numbered 8, after V lost 2 bases and J lost 7 bases. DNA for the CDR3: TGTGCCAGCAGCTTAGGCAAGGGGGCCTTTAATGAGCAGTTCTTC. Translating it yields CASSLGKGAFNEQFF.

Turning to this clone: Other DNA sequences from this sample encode an identical CDR3 as well. The chain is built from TRBV7-8 and TRBJ2-5; D is perhaps TRBD2 (5 bases). The germline V gene has CDR1 SGHVS and CDR2 FQNEAQ. Deletions cut 3 bases from V and 1 base from J, with 6 bases between. The CDR3 sequence is 13 residues long. This CDR3 reads CASSLGSQETQYF. In nucleotides, the CDR3 is TGTGCCAGCAGCTTGGGGAGCCAAGAGACCCAGTACTTC.

The V gene is TRBV7-9, the J gene TRBJ2-7; D assignment may be TRBD1 or TRBD2 (5 bases each). CDR1 and CDR2 (germline): SEHNR, FQNEAQ (reference sequence). The CDR3 is 14 residues long. The V gene lost 0 bases and the J gene lost 6 bases, with 12 bases spanning the gap. The CDR3 here is CASSLAGEIGEQYF. The CDR3 nucleotides are TGTGCCAGCAGCTTAGCGGGGGAAATCGGCGAGCAGTACTTC.

The CDR3 sequence: CASSLRGRGIPEAFF. The CDR3, as DNA: TGTGCCAGCAGCTTAAGGGGCAGGGGGATACCTGAAGCTTTCTTT. V and J are TRBV7-9 and TRBJ1-1, with TRBD1 matching 7 bases. The CDR3 has 15 residues. V gave up 2 bases and J gave up 6 bases; unmatched junction bases: 9. Germline-derived CDR1 and CDR2 are SEHNR and FQNEAQ (reference sequence).

The rearrangement joins TRBV20-1 to TRBJ2-7, with D hard to call. V was cut by 4 bases and J by 7 bases, with 11 bases left in between. Germline V gene data show CDR1 as DFQATT and CDR2 as SNEGSKA (reference sequence). The CDR3 extends over 11 amino acids. CDR3 region: CSAMTTVEQYF. As DNA, the CDR3 is TGCAGTGCTATGACAACTGTGGAGCAGTACTTC.

Notes on this clone: The sample contains more than one DNA sequence encoding this CDR3. This chain uses TRBV20-1 with TRBJ1-1, with a weak D call TRBD1 (5 bases). V gave up 1 base and J gave up 8 bases, with 8 bases separating them. Germline V lookup: CDR1 DFQATT, CDR2 SNEGSKA (reference sequence). This CDR3 has 11 residues. The CDR3 reads CSARGGIEAFF. CDR3 DNA: TGCAGTGCTAGAGGGGGGATCGAAGCTTTCTTT.